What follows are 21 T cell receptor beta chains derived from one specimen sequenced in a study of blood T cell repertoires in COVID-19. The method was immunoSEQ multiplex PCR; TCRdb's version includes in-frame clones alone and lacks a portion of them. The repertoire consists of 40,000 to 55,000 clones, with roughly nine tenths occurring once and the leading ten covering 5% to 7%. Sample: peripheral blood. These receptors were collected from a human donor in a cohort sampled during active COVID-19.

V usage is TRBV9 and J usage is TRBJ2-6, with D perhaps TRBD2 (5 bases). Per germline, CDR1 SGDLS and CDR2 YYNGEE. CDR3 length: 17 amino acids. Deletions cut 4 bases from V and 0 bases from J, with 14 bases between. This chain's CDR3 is CASSPQAALSGANVLTF. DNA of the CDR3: TGTGCCAGCAGCCCCCAAGCGGCGCTCTCTGGGGCCAACGTCCTGACTTTC.

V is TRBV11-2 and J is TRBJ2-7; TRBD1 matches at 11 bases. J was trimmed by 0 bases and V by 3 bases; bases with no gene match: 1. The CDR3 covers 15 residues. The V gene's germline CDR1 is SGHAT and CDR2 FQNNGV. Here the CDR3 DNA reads TGTGCCAGCAGCTTCGGGACAGGGGGCTCCTACGAGCAGTACTTC. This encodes CASSFGTGGSYEQYF.

For the CDR3, the DNA is TGTGCCAGCAGCCCATCAGGGGAGCCTAATTCACCCCTCCACTTT. It translates to CASSPSGEPNSPLHF. This chain connects TRBV7-6 to TRBJ1-6; a possible D gene is TRBD1 (6 bases). Germline V gene sequence: CDR1 SGHVS, CDR2 FNYEAQ. The CDR3 is 15 amino acids. The V and J ends lost 5 bases and 6 bases respectively, with 14 bases between them.

Here the CDR3 reads CASSLGNSGAQETQYF. CDR3 DNA: TGCGCCAGCAGCTTGGGAAATAGCGGGGCCCAAGAGACCCAGTACTTC. The V and J genes are TRBV5-1 and TRBJ2-5, with 8 positions matching TRBD2. The CDR3 covers 16 residues. Trimming at V came to 0 bases and at J to 1 base, leaving 5 bases not matched to a gene. The germline V gene encodes CDR1 SGHRS and CDR2 YFSETQ.

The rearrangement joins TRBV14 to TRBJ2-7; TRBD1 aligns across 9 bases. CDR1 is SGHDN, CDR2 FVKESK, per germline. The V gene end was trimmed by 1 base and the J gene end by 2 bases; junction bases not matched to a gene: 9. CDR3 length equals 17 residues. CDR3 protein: CASSQVFGQGRTYEQYF. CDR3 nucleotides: TGTGCCAGCAGCCAAGTCTTTGGACAGGGGAGAACCTACGAGCAGTACTTC.

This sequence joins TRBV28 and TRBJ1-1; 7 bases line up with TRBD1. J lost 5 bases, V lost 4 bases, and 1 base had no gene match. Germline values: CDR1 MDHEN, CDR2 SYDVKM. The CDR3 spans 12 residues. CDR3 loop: CASSSGGTEAFF. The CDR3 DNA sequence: TGTGCCAGCAGTTCAGGGGGGACTGAAGCTTTCTTT.

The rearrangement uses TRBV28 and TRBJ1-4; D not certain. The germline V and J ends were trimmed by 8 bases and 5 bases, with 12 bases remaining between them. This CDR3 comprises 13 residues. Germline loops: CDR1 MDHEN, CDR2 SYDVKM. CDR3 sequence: CASLPGLNEKLFF. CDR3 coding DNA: TGTGCCAGCCTCCCGGGATTAAATGAAAAACTGTTTTTT.

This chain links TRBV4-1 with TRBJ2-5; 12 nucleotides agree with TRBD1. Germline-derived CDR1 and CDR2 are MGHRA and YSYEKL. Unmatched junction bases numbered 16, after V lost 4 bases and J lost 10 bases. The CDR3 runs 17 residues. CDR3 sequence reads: CASSRGTGGFGNEGQYF. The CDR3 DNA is TGCGCCAGCAGCCGTGGGACAGGGGGCTTTGGAAATGAAGGCCAGTACTTC.

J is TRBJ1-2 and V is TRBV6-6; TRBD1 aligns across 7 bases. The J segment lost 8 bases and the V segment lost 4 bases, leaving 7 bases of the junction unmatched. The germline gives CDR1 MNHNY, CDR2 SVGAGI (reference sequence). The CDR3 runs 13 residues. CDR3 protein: CASSWDSPSGYTF. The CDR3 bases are TGTGCCAGCAGTTGGGACAGTCCTTCGGGCTACACCTTC.

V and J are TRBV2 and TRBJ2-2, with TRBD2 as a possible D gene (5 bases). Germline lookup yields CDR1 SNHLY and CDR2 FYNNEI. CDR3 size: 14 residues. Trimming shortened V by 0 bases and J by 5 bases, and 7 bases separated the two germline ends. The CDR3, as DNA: TGTGCCAGCAGTGAAGCGCGAGGGACCGGGGAGCTGTTTTTT. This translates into CASSEARGTGELFF.

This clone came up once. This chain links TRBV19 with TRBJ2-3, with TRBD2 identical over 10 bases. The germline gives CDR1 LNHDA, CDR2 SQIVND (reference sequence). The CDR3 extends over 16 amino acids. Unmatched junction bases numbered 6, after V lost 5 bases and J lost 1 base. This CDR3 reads CASSLLGLAGTDTQYF. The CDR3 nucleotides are TGTGCCAGTAGTCTTCTAGGACTAGCGGGCACAGATACGCAGTATTTT.

DNA of the CDR3: TGTGCCAGTAGTTCTAGCGGAGAACCCTACGAGCAGTACTTC. It codes for CASSSSGEPYEQYF. The V gene is TRBV19, the J gene TRBJ2-7; TRBD2 agrees at 7 bases. The CDR3 is 14 amino acids. Trimming at V came to 5 bases and at J to 2 bases, leaving 6 bases not matched to a gene. CDR1 and CDR2 from the germline V gene are LNHDA and SQIVND (reference sequence).

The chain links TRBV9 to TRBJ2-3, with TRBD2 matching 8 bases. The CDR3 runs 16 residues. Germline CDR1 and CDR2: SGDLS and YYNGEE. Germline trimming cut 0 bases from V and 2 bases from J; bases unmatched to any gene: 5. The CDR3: CASSVGGGRTTDTQYF. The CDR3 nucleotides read TGTGCCAGCAGCGTAGGGGGCGGGAGGACCACAGATACGCAGTATTTT.

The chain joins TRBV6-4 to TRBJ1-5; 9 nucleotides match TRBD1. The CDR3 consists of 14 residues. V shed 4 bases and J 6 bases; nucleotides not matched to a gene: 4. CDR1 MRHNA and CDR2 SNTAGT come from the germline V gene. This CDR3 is CASSGGDRAQPQHF. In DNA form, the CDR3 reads TGTGCCAGCAGTGGGGGGGACAGGGCTCAGCCCCAGCATTTT.

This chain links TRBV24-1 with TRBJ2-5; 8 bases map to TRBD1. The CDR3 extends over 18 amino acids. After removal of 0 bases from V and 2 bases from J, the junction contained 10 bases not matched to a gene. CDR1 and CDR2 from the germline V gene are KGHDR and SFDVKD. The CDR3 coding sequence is TGTGCCACCAGTGATTTGGGCAAGGGACAGGAGATTCAAGAGACCCAGTACTTC. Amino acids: CATSDLGKGQEIQETQYF.

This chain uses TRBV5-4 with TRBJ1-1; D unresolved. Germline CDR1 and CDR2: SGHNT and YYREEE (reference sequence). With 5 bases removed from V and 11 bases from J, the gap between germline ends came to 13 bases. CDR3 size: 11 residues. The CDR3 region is CASRNGGPAFF. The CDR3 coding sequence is TGTGCCAGCAGGAACGGAGGTCCGGCTTTCTTT.

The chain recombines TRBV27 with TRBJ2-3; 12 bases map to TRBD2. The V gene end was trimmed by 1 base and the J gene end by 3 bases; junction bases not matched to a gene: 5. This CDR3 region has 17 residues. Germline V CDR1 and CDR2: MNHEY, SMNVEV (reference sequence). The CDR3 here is CASSLLLAGGRTDTQYF. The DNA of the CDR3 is TGTGCCAGCAGTTTATTGCTAGCGGGGGGGCGTACAGATACGCAGTATTTT.

DNA for the CDR3: TGCGCCAGCAGCTGGGACAGCCCGAACTATGGCTACACCTTC. This translates into CASSWDSPNYGYTF. The chain carries TRBV5-1 and TRBJ1-2, with 7 positions matching TRBD1. V dropped 3 bases and J dropped 2; count of bases not matched to a gene: 4. The CDR3 extends over 14 amino acids. Looked up from germline, CDR1 is SGHRS and CDR2 is YFSETQ.

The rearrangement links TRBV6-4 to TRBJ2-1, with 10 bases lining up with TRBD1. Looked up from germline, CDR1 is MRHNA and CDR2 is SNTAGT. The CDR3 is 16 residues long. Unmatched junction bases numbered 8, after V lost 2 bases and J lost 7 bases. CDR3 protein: CASSDQDRGVWNEQFF. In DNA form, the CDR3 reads TGTGCCAGCAGTGACCAGGACAGGGGGGTATGGAATGAGCAGTTCTTC.

Here the CDR3 DNA reads TGTGCCAGCAGAAGACAGGGGGCCCCCTATGGCTACACCTTC. Translating it yields CASRRQGAPYGYTF. This chain links TRBV2 with TRBJ1-2, with TRBD1 identical over 10 bases. Germline loops: CDR1 SNHLY, CDR2 FYNNEI. This CDR3 has 14 residues. V was clipped by 6 bases and J by 4 bases; unmatched bases: 5.

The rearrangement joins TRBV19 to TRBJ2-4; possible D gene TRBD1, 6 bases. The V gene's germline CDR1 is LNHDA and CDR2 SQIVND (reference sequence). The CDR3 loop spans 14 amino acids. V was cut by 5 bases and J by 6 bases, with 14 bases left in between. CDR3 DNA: TGTGCCAGTAGTCTCCGTCCAGGGGTAAACATTCAGTACTTC. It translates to CASSLRPGVNIQYF. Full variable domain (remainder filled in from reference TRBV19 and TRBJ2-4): DGGITQSPKYLFRKEGQNVTLSCEQNLNHDAMYWYRQDPGQGLRLIYYSQIVNDFQKGDIAEGYSVSREKKESFPLTVTSAQKNPTAFYLCASSLRPGVNIQYFGAGTRLSVL.